The clone carrying this T cell receptor beta chain was seen many times. Its antigen is undetermined. V was shortened by 6 bases and J by 0 bases, with 9 bases between the two germline ends. The CDR3 has 13 residues. The germline CDR1 and CDR2 sequences are MDHEN and SYDVKM. One entry per CDR3 protein results from TCRdb running MiXCR on the reads. The profile shows some 200,000 distinct CDR3 sequences, approximately 19% of them singletons. This record comes from a study of T cell repertoires in cytomegalovirus infection. Turning to the study itself: Public TCR beta signature analysis indicated the presence of both CMV infection and matching HLA type.

Study-level findings and limits: The ex vivo response was dominated by HLA-C-restricted CMV-specific TCR beta clonotypes. Summed public TCR beta family frequency identified CMV carriers bearing the relevant HLA.

The TCR sequence derives from a human donor in good health (CMV status not recorded). Some clones in this sample may be carry-over from other donors' samples. The sample comprised PBMCs. This chain uses TRBV28 with TRBJ2-7; D not resolved. Here the CDR3 DNA reads TGTGCCAGCAGCTTAGGTCTCTCCTACGAGCAGTACTTC. Its protein is CASSLGLSYEQYF.